One sample yielded the 30 T cell receptor beta chains listed below, sequenced in a study of immunodeficiency. Data came from immunoSEQ multiplex PCR; TCRdb stores just in-frame clones and leaves some out. The sample includes 3,400 or so clones, approximately 90% of them seen just once. The sample taken for sequencing was CD8+ T cells from blood. The receptors here all came from a human donor in good health.

The chain carries TRBV12-3 or TRBV12-4 and TRBJ2-3; D gene uncertain. Trimming shortened V by 2 bases and J by 5 bases, and 8 bases separated the two germline ends. This CDR3 has 13 residues. The DNA of the CDR3 is TGTGCCAGCAGTTTAATAGCTGTAGATACGCAGTATTTT. It is translated as CASSLIAVDTQYF.

This clone was counted a single time. The V and J genes are TRBV7-9 and TRBJ1-2, with D possibly TRBD1 on 5 matching bases. The CDR3 covers 17 residues. The germline V gene has CDR1 SEHNR and CDR2 FQNEAQ (reference sequence). The V and J ends lost 1 base and 0 bases respectively, with 15 bases between them. CDR3 sequence reads: CASSLVREEGTNYGYTF. The CDR3 nucleotides read TGTGCCAGCAGCTTAGTTCGGGAAGAGGGGACTAACTATGGCTACACCTTC.

The rearrangement uses TRBV27 and TRBJ2-7; TRBD2 matches at 8 bases. The CDR3 totals 19 residues. Germline-derived CDR1 and CDR2 are MNHEY and SMNVEV (reference sequence). V trimming: 5 bases; J trimming: 0 bases; junction bases outside the gene matches: 18. The CDR3 DNA sequence: TGTGCCAGCAGTGACGGGTCTAGCGGGTGGGGGCTCAACTCCTACGAGCAGTACTTC. Translation: CASSDGSSGWGLNSYEQYF.

The V gene is TRBV7-9, the J gene TRBJ2-1, with D hard to call. V was pared by 0 bases and J by 10 bases, with 13 bases between. In germline, CDR1 is SEHNR, CDR2 FQNEAQ (reference sequence). There are 14 residues in the CDR3. CDR3 nucleotides: TGTGCCAGCAGCTTAGCGGAATTAGGCACCGAGCAGTTCTTC. This gives the protein CASSLAELGTEQFF.

The chain combines TRBV27 with TRBJ1-1; unclear D gene. This CDR3 contains 13 residues. CDR1 is MNHEY, CDR2 SMNVEV, per germline (reference sequence). V lost 8 bases, J lost 0 bases, and 10 bases lay in between. The CDR3, as DNA: TGTGCCAGCCTTAGTCGGGTGAACACTGAAGCTTTCTTT. It encodes CASLSRVNTEAFF.

The V and J genes are TRBV5-1 and TRBJ2-5, with 8 nucleotides matching TRBD2. Germline V CDR1 and CDR2: SGHRS, YFSETQ. Trimming removed 3 bases from V and 1 base from J; junction bases left unmatched: 8. CDR3 length equals 16 residues. The CDR3 DNA sequence: TGCGCCAGCAGCTCAATGAAAACTAGCGGCCAAGAGACCCAGTACTTC. Residues: CASSSMKTSGQETQYF.

The V and J genes are TRBV28 and TRBJ1-5; D not resolved. The V and J ends lost 1 base and 7 bases respectively, with 20 bases between them. This CDR3 contains 17 residues. The V gene's germline CDR1 is MDHEN and CDR2 SYDVKM. CDR3 loop: CASSLYYSQGIMQPQHF. In DNA, the CDR3 is TGTGCCAGCAGTTTATACTACTCACAAGGCATCATGCAGCCCCAGCATTTT.

The chain has TRBV28 and TRBJ2-1; perhaps D is TRBD1 or TRBD2 (5 bases each). CDR1 is MDHEN, CDR2 SYDVKM, per germline. This CDR3 comprises 12 residues. V lost 5 bases and J lost 8, with 10 bases in between. Written as DNA, the CDR3 is TGTGCCAGCAGTCCTCGAGGGGATGAGCAGTTCTTC. Protein: CASSPRGDEQFF.

This chain uses TRBV2 with TRBJ1-3; TRBD1 is a possible D gene (5 bases). Per germline, CDR1 SNHLY and CDR2 FYNNEI. CDR3 size: 14 residues. V lost 6 bases, J lost 0 bases, and 9 bases lay in between. CDR3 coding DNA: TGTGCCAGCAGGACAGCTTTCTCTGGAAACACCATATATTTT. This codes for CASRTAFSGNTIYF. Drawing the rest from reference TRBV2 and TRBJ1-3, the complete variable domain is EPEVTQTPSHQVTQMGQEVILRCVPISNHLYFYWYRQILGQKVEFLVSFYNNEISEKSEIFDDQFSVERPDGSNFTLKIRSTKLEDSAMYFCASRTAFSGNTIYFGEGSWLTVV.

This clone came up once. The chain couples TRBV6-5 to TRBJ2-4; TRBD2 agrees at 7 bases. The ends lost 7 bases at V and 9 bases at J; junction bases unmatched: 9. The CDR3 covers 13 residues. CDR1 and CDR2 from the germline V gene are MNHEY and SVGAGI. CDR3 in amino acids: CASNGGLEGIQYF. The CDR3 nucleotides read TGTGCCAGCAACGGGGGGTTGGAAGGCATTCAGTACTTC.

J is TRBJ2-1 and V is TRBV10-3; TRBD2 matches at 9 bases. With V trimmed by 3 bases and J by 1 base, 4 bases remained unmatched. Germline CDR1 and CDR2: ENHRY and SYGVKD. The CDR3 extends over 16 amino acids. As DNA, the CDR3 is TGTGCCATCAGTGAAGCTGCGGGAGGGTCCTACAATGAGCAGTTCTTC. This codes for CAISEAAGGSYNEQFF.

V and J are TRBV4-2 and TRBJ2-1; 11 bases map to TRBD2. CDR1 is LGHNA and CDR2 is YNFKEQ in the germline V gene. The V and J ends lost 2 bases and 2 bases, in that order; junction bases with no gene match: 2. The CDR3 is 16 residues long. The CDR3 protein is CASSQNSGGAYNEQFF. The CDR3 DNA sequence: TGTGCCAGCAGCCAAAATAGCGGGGGGGCCTACAATGAGCAGTTCTTC.

This clone was recorded once. This chain joins TRBV30 and TRBJ2-7; no clear D gene. Trimming shortened V by 2 bases and J by 5 bases, and 13 bases separated the two germline ends. Germline V gives CDR1 GTSNPN, CDR2 SVGIG (reference sequence). The CDR3 totals 13 residues. The CDR3 sequence: CAWSRPPAHEQYF. The CDR3 bases are TGTGCCTGGAGTCGGCCTCCCGCCCACGAGCAGTACTTC.

The CDR3 spells CASSPFGSEAFF. In nucleotides, the CDR3 is TGTGCCAGCTCACCATTTGGTTCTGAAGCTTTCTTT. The V and J genes are TRBV18 and TRBJ1-1; D is uncertain. Germline CDR1 KGHSH, CDR2 LQKENI. The V end lost 2 bases, the J end lost 6 bases, and 7 bases lay between the germline ends. The CDR3 sequence is 12 residues long.

CDR3 bases: TGTGCCAGCGCGGCGGGCCCCTCGGCAGATACGCAGTATTTT. Its translation: CASAAGPSADTQYF. This chain connects TRBV6-5 to TRBJ2-3, with a tentative D call TRBD2 (5 bases). The CDR3 is made up of 14 amino acids. Trimming took off 8 bases at V and 4 bases at J, with 16 bases between the two ends. CDR1 and CDR2 from the germline V gene are MNHEY and SVGAGI.

This clone was observed a handful of times. This chain connects TRBV18 to TRBJ1-1, with D perhaps TRBD1 (5 bases). The germline gives CDR1 KGHSH, CDR2 LQKENI. V lost 4 bases to trimming and J lost 7 bases, with 13 bases between them. CDR3 length: 13 amino acids. The CDR3: CASSRWGMSEAFF. CDR3 nucleotide sequence: TGTGCCAGCTCACGATGGGGGATGAGTGAAGCTTTCTTT.

The J gene is TRBJ2-7, the V gene TRBV28; 7 bases fit TRBD2. This CDR3 has 16 residues. CDR1 and CDR2 from the germline V gene are MDHEN and SYDVKM. V was clipped by 2 bases and J by 4 bases; unmatched bases: 11. The CDR3 protein is CASSLPLADSDYEQYF. The DNA of the CDR3 is TGTGCCAGCAGTTTACCCCTAGCGGACTCTGATTACGAGCAGTACTTC.

The J gene is TRBJ1-5, the V gene TRBV19, with D hard to call. Deletions cut 9 bases from V and 3 bases from J, with 12 bases between. The CDR3 covers 13 residues. The germline V gene encodes CDR1 LNHDA and CDR2 SQIVND (reference sequence). This CDR3 reads CASRRPYNQPQHF. In DNA, the CDR3 is TGTGCCAGCCGGAGGCCATACAATCAGCCCCAGCATTTT.

The V and J genes are TRBV15 and TRBJ2-1, with 7 bases matching TRBD1. Trimming took 6 bases from V and 3 from J; bases not matched to a gene: 14. CDR3 size: 17 residues. Germline CDR1 LNHNV, CDR2 YYDKDF (reference sequence). The CDR3 region has the DNA TGTGCCACCAGGACTATCGAAACAGGGGTAAGCTACAATGAGCAGTTCTTC. Its protein is CATRTIETGVSYNEQFF.

The chain links TRBV5-1 to TRBJ2-7; the D is unclear. Germline-derived CDR1 and CDR2 are SGHRS and YFSETQ. The germline V and J ends were trimmed by 2 bases and 0 bases, with 12 bases remaining between them. The CDR3 runs to 15 residues. The CDR3 here is CASSFLEPSSYEQYF. The CDR3 coding sequence is TGCGCCAGCAGCTTTCTGGAGCCGAGCTCCTACGAGCAGTACTTC.

This clone was seen a handful of times. The genes are TRBV5-1 and TRBJ1-1, with D unresolved. The CDR3 extends over 13 amino acids. V lost 0 bases and J lost 2, with 5 bases in between. In germline, CDR1 is SGHRS, CDR2 YFSETQ. CDR3 DNA sequence: TGCGCCAGCAGCTTGGAACCCAACACTGAAGCTTTCTTT. It encodes CASSLEPNTEAFF.

This clone was seen only once. The chain uses TRBV2 and TRBJ2-7, with TRBD2 identical over 7 bases. The CDR3 loop spans 14 amino acids. After removal of 7 bases from V and 6 bases from J, the junction contained 12 bases not matched to a gene. CDR1 is SNHLY, CDR2 FYNNEI, per germline. CDR3 sequence (DNA): TGTGCCAGCACGTTCGACAGCGGGAATGTCGAGCAGTACTTC. Translated, it gives CASTFDSGNVEQYF.

This chain links TRBV12-3 or TRBV12-4 with TRBJ1-1; D is unresolved. The CDR3 sequence is 12 residues long. V lost 8 bases, J lost 1 base, and 8 bases lay in between. CDR3: CASLRTNTEAFF. The CDR3 DNA reads TGTGCCAGCCTACGGACGAACACTGAAGCTTTCTTT.

This chain joins TRBV19 and TRBJ2-7; 8 positions agree with TRBD1. This CDR3 has 15 amino acids. The germline CDR1 and CDR2 sequences are LNHDA and SQIVND (reference sequence). J was trimmed by 2 bases and V by 9 bases; bases with no gene match: 12. CDR3 residues: CASDAGQGVAYEQYF. The CDR3 bases are TGTGCCAGCGACGCAGGACAGGGAGTGGCCTACGAGCAGTACTTC.

The chain carries TRBV19 and TRBJ2-3; 8 bases agree with TRBD1. The CDR3 has 14 amino acids. In germline, CDR1 is LNHDA, CDR2 SQIVND (reference sequence). V was clipped by 7 bases and J by 6 bases; unmatched bases: 9. The CDR3: CASTPGQAFDTQYF. CDR3 DNA: TGTGCCAGTACGCCGGGACAGGCGTTCGATACGCAGTATTTT.

In this sample, this clone turned up once. The chain couples TRBV6-5 to TRBJ1-5; D might be TRBD1 (6 bases). Germline values: CDR1 MNHEY, CDR2 SVGAGI. The CDR3 spans 15 residues. V lost 6 bases and J 1 base, leaving 13 bases between the germline ends. Written as DNA, the CDR3 is TGTGCCAGCAGCTCCGGAGGGGGGAGCAATCAGCCCCAGCATTTT. It encodes CASSSGGGSNQPQHF.

V gene TRBV2 combines with J gene TRBJ2-1, with TRBD2 matching over 7 bases. Trimming at V came to 6 bases and at J to 0 bases, leaving 8 bases not matched to a gene. This CDR3 contains 16 residues. Looked up from germline, CDR1 is SNHLY and CDR2 is FYNNEI. The chain's CDR3 is CASSQGRGSSYNEQFF. The DNA of the CDR3 is TGTGCCAGCAGCCAAGGGAGGGGAAGCTCCTACAATGAGCAGTTCTTC.

This clone occurred a few times. For the CDR3, the DNA is TGTGCCAGCAGCGACGGTTCGCGGGAGCAGTACTTC. Its protein product is CASSDGSREQYF. The V gene is TRBV9, the J gene TRBJ2-7; D is undetermined. The germline V gene has CDR1 SGDLS and CDR2 YYNGEE. Trimming took 3 bases from V and 7 from J, leaving 11 bases between them. The CDR3 sequence is 12 residues long.

V and J are TRBV10-1 and TRBJ1-1; D uncertain. Germline-derived CDR1 and CDR2 are WNHNN and SYGVQD (reference sequence). The CDR3 loop spans 11 amino acids. Trimming stripped 8 bases from V and 4 bases from J, with 8 bases between. CDR3 in DNA: TGCGCCAGCGGGGATGGCACTGAAGCTTTCTTT. Amino acids: CASGDGTEAFF.

J is TRBJ2-1 and V is TRBV6-4; 8 bases fit TRBD1. With V trimmed by 2 bases and J by 9 bases, 9 bases remained unmatched. CDR1 and CDR2 from the germline V gene are MRHNA and SNTAGT. The CDR3 is 15 residues long. CDR3 DNA: TGTGCCAGCAGTGACGGGGGACAGGAGCAGGGTGAGCAGTTCTTC. It encodes CASSDGGQEQGEQFF.